This T cell receptor (beta chain) was recovered during a study of T cell responses to AZD1222 COVID-19 vaccine. Study-wide background: Doses given second, at about 4 or about 12 weeks, were pooled.

A word on this clone: Its antigen is still unknown.

Measured with immunoSEQ multiplex PCR; TCRdb has only the in-frame clones, and not every one. In the table there are 250,000 or so clones, more than 80% of which are singletons. CDR3 length equals 13 residues. CDR1 and CDR2 from the germline V gene are SGHRS and YFSETQ. V dropped 2 bases and J dropped 3 bases, with 8 bases sitting between them. Study findings and constraints: A mostly white British donor set with more females was recruited, and clonal diversity was possibly underestimated. Two AZD1222 administrations were followed by greater Spike-specific TCR breadth and depth. Reports say nearly half of spike-specific TCRs go after unmutated variant regions.

This specimen consisted of peripheral blood, obtained on day 0 of AZD1222 vaccination. The rearrangement joins TRBV5-1 to TRBJ2-5; maybe TRBD2 (6 bases). The TCR comes from an adult in good health. CDR3 coding DNA: TGCGCCAGCAGCTTACCGGGGGAAGAGACCCAGTACTTC. Its translation: CASSLPGEETQYF. Full variable domain (missing parts from reference TRBV5-1 and TRBJ2-5): KAGVTQTPRYLIKTRGQQVTLSCSPISGHRSVSWYQQTPGQGLQFLFEYFSETQRNKGNFPGRFSGRQFSNSRSEMNVSTLELGDSALYLCASSLPGEETQYFGPGTRLLVL.